This T cell receptor beta chain was retrieved from a study of CD8 T cells in Susac syndrome. Per germline, CDR1 SGHTA and CDR2 FQGTGA. J lost 5 bases, V lost 3 bases, and 3 bases had no gene match. The CDR3 extends over 13 amino acids. The RNA, about 0.45 to 1 ug, was put through reverse transcription using random hexamers. Amplification of TCR beta CDR3 used immunoSEQ multiplex PCR across 54 Vbeta and 13 Jbeta. MiXCR, applied by TCRdb to the immunoSEQ multiplex PCR reads, yields one record per CDR3 protein. The sample lists about 300,000 distinct CDR3 sequences, 92% occurring once. High-throughput TCR beta sequencing covered peripheral CD8+ and CD4+ T cells. Each multiple sclerosis control was a treatment-naive patient with relapsing-remitting disease that was either stable or active. Both CD4+ and CD8+ T cells were negatively isolated, and TEMRA cells underwent FACS enrichment.

Material: CD4+ T cells from PBMCs. This TCR was recovered from a human donor with multiple sclerosis. The gene calls are TRBV7-3 and TRBJ2-5; TRBD2 matches at 7 bases. As DNA, the CDR3 is TGTGCCAGCAGCTTTGGGGAGGGGGAGACCCAGTACTTC. Its protein is CASSFGEGETQYF.